This T cell receptor (beta chain) came from a study of T cell responses to AZD1222 COVID-19 vaccine. General study findings and limits: In a largely white British group with more females than males, clonal diversity was possibly underestimated. Spike-specific TCR breadth and depth were elevated following two AZD1222 doses.

Some second doses came at about 4 weeks and others at about 12 weeks; these were pooled. This table comes from immunoSEQ multiplex PCR, and its TCRdb copy is limited to in-frame clones, with some not included. The table has some 120,000 clones, 80% to 90% seen once. Remarks on this clone: Its matching antigen is unknown.

The sample was peripheral blood, taken 28 days after the second AZD1222 dose. This clonotype was sampled from an adult who received the AZD1222 COVID-19 vaccine.

The CDR3 spells CASSLGGLAGYNEQFF. The CDR3 nucleotides read TGTGCCAGCAGCTTGGGGGGACTAGCGGGATACAATGAGCAGTTCTTC. V is TRBV5-4 and J is TRBJ2-1; 13 positions agree with TRBD2. There are 16 residues in the CDR3. Germline V CDR1 and CDR2: SGHNT, YYREEE (reference sequence). V dropped 0 bases and J dropped 4; count of bases not matched to a gene: 1.